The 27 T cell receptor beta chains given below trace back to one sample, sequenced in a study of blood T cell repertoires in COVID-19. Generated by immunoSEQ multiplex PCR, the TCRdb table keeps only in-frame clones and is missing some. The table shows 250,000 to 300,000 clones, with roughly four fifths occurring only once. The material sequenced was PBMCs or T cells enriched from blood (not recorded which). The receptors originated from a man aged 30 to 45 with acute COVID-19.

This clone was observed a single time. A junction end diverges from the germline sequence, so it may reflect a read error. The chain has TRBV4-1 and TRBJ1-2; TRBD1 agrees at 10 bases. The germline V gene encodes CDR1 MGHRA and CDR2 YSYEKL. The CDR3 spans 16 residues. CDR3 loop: CASNQKTGGGYYGYTF. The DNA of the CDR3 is TGCGCCAGCAACCAAAAGACAGGGGGCGGCTACTATGGCTACACCTTC.

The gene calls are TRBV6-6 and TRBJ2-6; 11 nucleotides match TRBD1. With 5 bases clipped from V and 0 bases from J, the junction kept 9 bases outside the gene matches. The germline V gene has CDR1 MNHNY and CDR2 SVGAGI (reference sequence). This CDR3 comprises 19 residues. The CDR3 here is CASSPKGDRGISGANVLTF. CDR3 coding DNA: TGTGCCAGCAGTCCAAAAGGGGACAGGGGGATCTCTGGGGCCAACGTCCTGACTTTC.

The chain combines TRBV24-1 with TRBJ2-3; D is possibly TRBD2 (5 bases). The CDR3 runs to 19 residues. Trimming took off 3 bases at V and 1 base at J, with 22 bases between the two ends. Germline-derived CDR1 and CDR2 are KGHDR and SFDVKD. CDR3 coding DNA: TGTGCCACCAGTGATCCTACCGACTGGACTCTTACCCGCACAGATACGCAGTATTTT. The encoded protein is CATSDPTDWTLTRTDTQYF.

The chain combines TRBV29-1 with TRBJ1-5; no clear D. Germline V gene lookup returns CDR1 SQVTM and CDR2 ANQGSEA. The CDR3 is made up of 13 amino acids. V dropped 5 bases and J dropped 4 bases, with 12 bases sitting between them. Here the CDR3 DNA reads TGCAGCGTTCGCTCCGGGTTAAATCAGCCCCAGCATTTT. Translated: CSVRSGLNQPQHF. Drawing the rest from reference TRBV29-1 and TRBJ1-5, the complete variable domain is SAVISQKPSRDICQRGTSLTIQCQVDSQVTMMFWYRQQPGQSLTLIATANQGSEATYESGFVIDKFPISRPNLTFSTLTVSNMSPEDSSIYLCSVRSGLNQPQHFGDGTRLSIL.

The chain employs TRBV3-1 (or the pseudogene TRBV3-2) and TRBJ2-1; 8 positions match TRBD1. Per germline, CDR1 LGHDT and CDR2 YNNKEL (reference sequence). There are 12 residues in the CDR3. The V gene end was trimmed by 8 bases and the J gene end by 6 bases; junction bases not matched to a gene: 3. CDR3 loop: CASRQGTNEQFF. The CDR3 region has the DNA TGTGCCAGCCGACAGGGGACCAATGAGCAGTTCTTC.

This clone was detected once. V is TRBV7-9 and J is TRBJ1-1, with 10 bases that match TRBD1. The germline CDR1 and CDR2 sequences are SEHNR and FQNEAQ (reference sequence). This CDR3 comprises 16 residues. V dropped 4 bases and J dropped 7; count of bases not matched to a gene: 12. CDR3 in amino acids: CASSSILGQGFGEAFF. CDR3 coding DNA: TGTGCCAGCAGCTCTATTCTGGGACAGGGGTTCGGTGAAGCTTTCTTT. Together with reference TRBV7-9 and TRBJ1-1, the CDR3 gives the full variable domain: DTGVSQNPRHKITKRGQNVTFRCDPISEHNRLYWYRQTLGQGPEFLTYFQNEAQLEKSRLLSDRFSAERPKGSFSTLEIQRTEQGDSAMYLCASSSILGQGFGEAFFGQGTRLTVV.

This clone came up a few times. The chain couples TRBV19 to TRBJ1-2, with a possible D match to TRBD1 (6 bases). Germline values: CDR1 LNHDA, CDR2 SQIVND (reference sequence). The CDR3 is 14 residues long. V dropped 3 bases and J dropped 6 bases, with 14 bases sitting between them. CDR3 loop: CASSIRRGLDGYTF. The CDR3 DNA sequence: TGTGCCAGTAGTATTAGGCGGGGGCTGGATGGCTACACCTTC.

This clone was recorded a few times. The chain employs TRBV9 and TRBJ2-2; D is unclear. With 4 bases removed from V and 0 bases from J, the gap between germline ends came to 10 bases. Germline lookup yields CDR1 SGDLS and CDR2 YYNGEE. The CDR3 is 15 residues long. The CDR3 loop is CASSLSLANTGELFF. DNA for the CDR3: TGTGCCAGCAGCTTGAGCTTAGCGAACACCGGGGAGCTGTTTTTT.

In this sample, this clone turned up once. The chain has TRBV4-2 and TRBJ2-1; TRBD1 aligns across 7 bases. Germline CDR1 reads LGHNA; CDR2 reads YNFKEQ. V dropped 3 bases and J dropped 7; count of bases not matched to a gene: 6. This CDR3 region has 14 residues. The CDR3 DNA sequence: TGTGCCAGCAGCCAGCCGGGACAGCAAAATGAGCAGTTCTTC. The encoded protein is CASSQPGQQNEQFF.

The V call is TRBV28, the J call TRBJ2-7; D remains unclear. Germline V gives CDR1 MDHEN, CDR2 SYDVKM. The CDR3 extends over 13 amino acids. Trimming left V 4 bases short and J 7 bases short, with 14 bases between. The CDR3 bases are TGTGCCAGCAGTTCCCTTACCTTTAGAGAGCAGTACGTC. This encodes CASSSLTFREQYV.

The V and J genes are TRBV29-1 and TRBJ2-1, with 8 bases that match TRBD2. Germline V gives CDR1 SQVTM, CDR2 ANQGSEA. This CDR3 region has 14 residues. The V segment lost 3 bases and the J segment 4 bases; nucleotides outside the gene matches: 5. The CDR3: CSVEERGPYNEQFF. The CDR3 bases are TGCAGCGTTGAGGAGCGGGGGCCTTACAATGAGCAGTTCTTC.

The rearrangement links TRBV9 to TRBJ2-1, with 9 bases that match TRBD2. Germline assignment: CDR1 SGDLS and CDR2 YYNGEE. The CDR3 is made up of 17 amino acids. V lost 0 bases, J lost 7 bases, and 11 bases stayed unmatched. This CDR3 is CASSVDSGRDIGNEQFF. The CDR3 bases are TGTGCCAGCAGCGTAGATAGCGGGAGAGATATCGGGAATGAGCAGTTCTTC.

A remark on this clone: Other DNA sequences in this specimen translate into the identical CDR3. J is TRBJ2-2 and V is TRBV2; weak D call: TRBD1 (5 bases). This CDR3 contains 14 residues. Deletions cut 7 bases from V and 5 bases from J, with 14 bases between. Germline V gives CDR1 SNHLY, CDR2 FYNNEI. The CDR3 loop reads CASKDRVGTGELFF. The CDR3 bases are TGTGCCAGCAAAGACAGAGTTGGTACCGGGGAGCTGTTTTTT.

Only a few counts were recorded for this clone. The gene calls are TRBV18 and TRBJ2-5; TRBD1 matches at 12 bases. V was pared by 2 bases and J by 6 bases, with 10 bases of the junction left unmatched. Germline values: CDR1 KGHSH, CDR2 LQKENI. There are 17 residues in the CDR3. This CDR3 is CASSPITGTGGAQTQYF. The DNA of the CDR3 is TGTGCCAGCTCACCAATTACCGGGACAGGGGGCGCGCAGACCCAGTACTTC.

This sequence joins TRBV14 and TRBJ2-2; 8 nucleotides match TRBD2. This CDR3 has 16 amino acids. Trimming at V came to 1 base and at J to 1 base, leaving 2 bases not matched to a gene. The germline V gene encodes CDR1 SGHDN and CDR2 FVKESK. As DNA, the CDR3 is TGTGCCAGCAGCCAAGGAAGCGGGAGGAACACCGGGGAGCTGTTTTTT. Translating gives CASSQGSGRNTGELFF.

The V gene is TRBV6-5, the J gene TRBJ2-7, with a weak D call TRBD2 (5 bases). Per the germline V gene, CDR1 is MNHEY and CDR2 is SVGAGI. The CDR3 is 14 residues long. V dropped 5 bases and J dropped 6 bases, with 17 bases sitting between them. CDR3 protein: CASSTTKNAPEQYV. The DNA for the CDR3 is TGTGCCAGCAGTACGACTAAGAACGCCCCCGAGCAGTACGTC.

CDR3 coding DNA: TGTGCCAGCAGCGTAACCCCGAGGGGGACAGGGGAGGATGGCTACACCTTC. It specifies CASSVTPRGTGEDGYTF. This chain connects TRBV9 to TRBJ1-2; the match to TRBD1 covers 10 bases. The CDR3 totals 17 residues. From germline, CDR1 is SGDLS and CDR2 YYNGEE. V gave up 1 base and J gave up 6 bases; unmatched junction bases: 12.

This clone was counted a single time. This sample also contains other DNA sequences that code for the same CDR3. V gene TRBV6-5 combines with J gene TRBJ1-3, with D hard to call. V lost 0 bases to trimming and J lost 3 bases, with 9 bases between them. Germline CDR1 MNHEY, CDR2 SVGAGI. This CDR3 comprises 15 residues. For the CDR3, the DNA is TGTGCCAGCAGTTACTCGGGGAGAGGTGGAAACACCATATATTTT. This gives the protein CASSYSGRGGNTIYF.

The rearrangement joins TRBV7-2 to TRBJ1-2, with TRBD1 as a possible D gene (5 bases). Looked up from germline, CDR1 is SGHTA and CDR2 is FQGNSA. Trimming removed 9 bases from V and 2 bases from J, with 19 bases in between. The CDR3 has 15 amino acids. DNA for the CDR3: TGTGCCAGTGGGCCGGGAGGGGCGATCAACTATGGCTACACCTTC. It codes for CASGPGGAINYGYTF.

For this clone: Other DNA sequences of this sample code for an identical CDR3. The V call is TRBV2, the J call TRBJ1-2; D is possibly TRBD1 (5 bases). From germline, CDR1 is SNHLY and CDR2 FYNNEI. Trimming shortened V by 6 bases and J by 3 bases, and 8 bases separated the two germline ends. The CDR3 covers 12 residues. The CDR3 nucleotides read TGTGCCAGCAGCCAGGGTGACTATGGCTACACCTTC. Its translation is CASSQGDYGYTF.

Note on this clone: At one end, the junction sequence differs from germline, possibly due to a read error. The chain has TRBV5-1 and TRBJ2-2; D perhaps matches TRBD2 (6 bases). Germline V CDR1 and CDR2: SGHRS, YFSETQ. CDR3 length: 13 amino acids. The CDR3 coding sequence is TGTGCCAGCAGCTTGTTGGGGGGCGGGGAGCTGTTTTTT. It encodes CASSLLGGGELFF.

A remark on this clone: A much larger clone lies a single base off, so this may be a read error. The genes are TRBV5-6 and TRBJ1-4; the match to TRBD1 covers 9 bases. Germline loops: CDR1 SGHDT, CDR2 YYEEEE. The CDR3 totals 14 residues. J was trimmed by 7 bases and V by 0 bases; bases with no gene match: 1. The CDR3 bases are TGTGCCAGCAGCTTGGACAGGGGGCTTGAAAAACTGTTTTTT. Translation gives CASSLDRGLEKLFF.

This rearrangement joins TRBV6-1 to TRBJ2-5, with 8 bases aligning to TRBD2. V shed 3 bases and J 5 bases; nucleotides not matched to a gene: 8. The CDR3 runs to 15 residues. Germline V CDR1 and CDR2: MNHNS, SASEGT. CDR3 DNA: TGTGCCAGCAGTGAGGGATCGGGGGGGCTGGAGACCCAGTACTTC. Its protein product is CASSEGSGGLETQYF.

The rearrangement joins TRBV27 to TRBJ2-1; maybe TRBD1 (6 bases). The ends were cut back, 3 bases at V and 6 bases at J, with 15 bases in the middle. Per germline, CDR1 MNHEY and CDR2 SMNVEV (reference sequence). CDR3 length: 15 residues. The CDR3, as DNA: TGTGCCAGCAGTTTCTCCAGGGGATTTGGCAATGAGCAGTTCTTC. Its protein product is CASSFSRGFGNEQFF.

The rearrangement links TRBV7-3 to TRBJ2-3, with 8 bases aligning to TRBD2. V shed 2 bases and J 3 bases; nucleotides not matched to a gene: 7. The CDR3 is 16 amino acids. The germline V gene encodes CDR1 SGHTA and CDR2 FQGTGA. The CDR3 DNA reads TGTGCCAGCAGCTTACAGGGGACTAGTGTGACAGATACGCAGTATTTT. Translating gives CASSLQGTSVTDTQYF.

CDR3 region: CASSQVSPEQYV. The CDR3 DNA reads as TGTGCCAGCAGCCAGGTCTCCCCCGAGCAGTACGTC. The chain uses TRBV11-2 and TRBJ2-7; D is unresolved. CDR1 is SGHAT, CDR2 FQNNGV, per germline. With 5 bases removed from V and 6 bases from J, the gap between germline ends came to 11 bases. CDR3 length equals 12 residues.

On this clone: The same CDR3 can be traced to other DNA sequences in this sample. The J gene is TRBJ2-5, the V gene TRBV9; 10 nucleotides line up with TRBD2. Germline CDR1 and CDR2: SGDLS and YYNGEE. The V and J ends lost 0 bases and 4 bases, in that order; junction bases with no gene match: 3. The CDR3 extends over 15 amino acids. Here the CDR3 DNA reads TGTGCCAGCAGCGTAGGGAGCGGGGGGGGAGAGACCCAGTACTTC. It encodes CASSVGSGGGETQYF.